A selection of T cell receptor beta chains follows, all from one sample in a study of T cell responses to AZD1222 COVID-19 vaccine. The table came from immunoSEQ multiplex PCR; TCRdb's copy has only in-frame clones and leaves some out. Of roughly 100,000 clones in the sample, 93% were seen once. The specimen comprised peripheral blood, sampled on day 0 of AZD1222 vaccination. These receptors originate from an adult in good health. The conserved cysteine and the conserved F or W are not part of the CDR3 here. The D gene is left open where the match is weak.

TRBV5-1	NA	TRBJ2-1	ASSLIRGGISNNEQF
TRBV2	TRBD2	TRBJ2-6	ASSEARGGTNVLT
TRBV6-5	NA	TRBJ2-1	ASNRDGQYNEQF
TRBV14	NA	TRBJ1-2	ASSPQASNYGYT
TRBV5-1	NA	TRBJ1-1	ASSPTTGFTEAF
TRBV30	NA	TRBJ1-2	AWSVPPGAGSNYGYT
TRBV14	NA	TRBJ1-4	ASSQDPVRGGASNEKLF
TRBV7-3	NA	TRBJ1-6	ASSSGTRWGSPLH
TRBV13	NA	TRBJ2-3	ASSLGLGSTDTQY
TRBV11-3	NA	TRBJ1-2	ASSQGRERMYGYT
TRBV27	TRBD2	TRBJ2-7	ASSSGGGLNEQY
TRBV5-4	TRBD2	TRBJ2-5	ASSLDLAGAETQY
TRBV6-1	TRBD1	TRBJ2-7	ASSEPGQTYEQY
TRBV2	TRBD1	TRBJ2-2	ASKLDGTENTGELF
TRBV12-3/TRBV12-4	NA	TRBJ1-2	ASSLRENGYT
TRBV10-3	NA	TRBJ1-5	AISEGGQPQH
TRBV10-3	TRBD1	TRBJ1-2	AIKPKTGQGLYYGYT
TRBV4-1	TRBD1	TRBJ2-1	ASSQDRGGLNEQF
TRBV3-1/TRBV3-2	NA	TRBJ2-1	ASSQESLGGDKQF
TRBV24-1	TRBD2	TRBJ2-1	ATSDPSGSYNEQF
TRBV18	TRBD1	TRBJ1-1	ASSPRDRNTEAF
TRBV7-2	NA	TRBJ2-7	ASSLGKAYEQY
TRBV6-5	NA	TRBJ2-7	ASSYEGYEQY
TRBV3-1/TRBV3-2	TRBD1	TRBJ1-1	ASRDRASLNTEAF
TRBV7-9	NA	TRBJ1-2	ASSLVGGPFDGGYT
TRBV2	NA	TRBJ2-1	ASGPTSYNEQF
TRBV11-3	TRBD1	TRBJ2-1	ASSLGGTGKGEQF
TRBV18	NA	TRBJ1-1	ASSPGTRNTEAF
TRBV5-6	NA	TRBJ1-4	ASSLGLGRSEKLF
TRBV6-5	TRBD1	TRBJ2-5	ASSWRTGGGETQY
TRBV5-1	NA	TRBJ1-6	ASSLAYRGRDSPLH
TRBV15	TRBD1	TRBJ1-1	ATSRDMGTGALSTEAF
TRBV2	NA	TRBJ2-1	ASSEESWNEQF
TRBV24-1	NA	TRBJ1-2	ATSDWTEGYT
TRBV5-1	TRBD1	TRBJ2-7	ASSPLPGGYEQY
TRBV5-6	TRBD1	TRBJ1-2	ASSFYQRTGHDYT
TRBV7-9	TRBD1	TRBJ2-5	ASSRGGKETQY
TRBV30	NA	TRBJ2-7	AWSGAHYEQY
TRBV6-5	NA	TRBJ1-5	ASSSRDGNQPQH
TRBV11-3	TRBD2	TRBJ2-1	ASSRELAGGPYEQF
TRBV19	NA	TRBJ2-1	ASKKYNEQF
TRBV12-5	NA	TRBJ1-1	ASGLNSRAEAF
TRBV7-2	NA	TRBJ1-2	ASSPQGPYGYT
TRBV18	NA	TRBJ1-2	ASSNNEYGYT
TRBV7-8	TRBD2	TRBJ2-3	ASRAGGGTDTQY
TRBV11-3	NA	TRBJ2-3	ASSLEGRVESPSTDTQY
TRBV28	NA	TRBJ2-7	ASSQGSPWGQY
TRBV6-2/TRBV6-3	TRBD1	TRBJ1-1	ASSFTGVGEAF